This TCR beta chain was sequenced in a study of beta chain features in type 1 diabetes. Study conclusions and caveats: PCR might show a preference for shorter templates, equally across patients and controls. In all four CD4+ subsets, TCRB CDR3 length was significantly, moderately reduced in type 1 diabetes.

Sampling consisted of one heparinised blood draw per donor, averaging approximately 100 mL. Regarding this clone: The antigen is not known.

Of the isolated RNA, all was reverse transcribed, and so the sequenced material was expressed TCRB transcripts. An average of approximately 3.6 million reads was obtained for naive, central memory and regulatory T cell samples. Assay: immunoSEQ multiplex PCR; the TCRdb copy retains only in-frame clones and omits some. The sample holds 250,000 to 350,000 clones; about 15% are singletons and the top ten take around 0.015%. CDR1 and CDR2 from the germline V gene are KGHSH and LQKENI. Trimming took 3 bases from V and 5 from J, leaving 10 bases between them. This CDR3 comprises 13 residues. Sequencing was performed on naive CD4+ T cells from blood. The sequence came from a man between 18 and 29 years old with type 1 diabetes. The J gene is TRBJ2-5, the V gene TRBV18, with TRBD2 as a possible D gene (6 bases). The CDR3 DNA reads as TGTGCCAGCTCACCGGGGGGAGTGGAGACCCAGTACTTC. Translation: CASSPGGVETQYF.